A selection of T cell receptor beta chains follows, all from one sample in a study of read filtering for tumor transcriptome and immune sequencing. TCRdb re-derived calls from the reads in MiXCR, one entry per CDR3 protein. This repertoire shows under 60,000 distinct CDR3 sequences, around a fifth found once; its top ten account for roughly 14%. Sequenced sample: a population of CD138-negative cells sorted from bone marrow. The receptors here all came from a donor aged 40 or older with multiple myeloma. The CDR3 runs from the conserved cysteine through the conserved F or W. The D gene is left open where the match is weak. Clone size is given for some rows only: seen once, a few or many times, or a class if the clone is expanded.

V gene	D gene	clone size	J gene	CDR3 protein	CDR3 DNA
TRBV20-1	.	.	TRBJ2-3	CSASSSLAISTDTQYF	TGCAGTGCTAGTAGCTCTCTAGCGATTAGCACAGATACGCAGTATTTT
TRBV9	.	.	TRBJ2-1	CASSPTVLYNEQFF	TGTGCCAGCAGCCCGACCGTACTATACAATGAGCAGTTCTTC
TRBV12-3/TRBV12-4	TRBD2	.	TRBJ2-7	CAIIRLAPNEQYF	TGTGCCATCATTAGACTAGCGCCCAATGAGCAGTACTTC
TRBV19	.	few	TRBJ2-4	CASSITGPAQNIQYF	TGTGCCAGTAGTATTACGGGGCCAGCCCAAAACATTCAGTACTTC
TRBV12-3/TRBV12-4	.	many	TRBJ2-1	CASLSLGLYNEQFF	TGTGCCAGCTTGAGCCTGGGGTTGTACAATGAGCAGTTCTTC
TRBV20-1	.	medium-sized	TRBJ2-7	CSAPSDHEQYF	TGCAGTGCCCCGAGCGATCACGAGCAGTACTTC
TRBV18	.	few	TRBJ2-1	CASSPTRQNYNEQFF	TGTGCCAGCTCACCAACCAGGCAGAACTACAATGAGCAGTTCTTC
TRBV19	TRBD2	many	TRBJ2-3	CASSPRGGRTDTQYF	TGTGCCAGTAGTCCCCGGGGGGGCAGGACAGATACGCAGTATTTT
TRBV12-3/TRBV12-4	.	many	TRBJ2-5	CASSLRGPRGETQYF	TGTGCCAGCAGTTTACGTGGGCCCAGAGGGGAGACCCAGTACTTC
TRBV7-9	.	many	TRBJ1-1	CASSLRDTEAFF	TGTGCCAGCAGCTTACGAGACACTGAAGCTTTCTTT
TRBV5-1	.	many	TRBJ2-5	CASTRGPQETQYF	TGCGCCAGCACCCGGGGCCCCCAAGAGACCCAGTACTTC
TRBV12-3/TRBV12-4	.	many	TRBJ1-2	CASRSSGRDGYTF	TGTGCCAGCAGGTCCTCCGGGCGTGATGGCTACACCTTC
TRBV10-3	.	few	TRBJ2-3	CAISDQDTDTQYF	TGTGCCATCAGTGACCAAGACACAGATACGCAGTATTTT
TRBV6-1	TRBD2	once	TRBJ2-1	CASSEASGRSIEQFF	TGTGCTAGCAGTGAAGCTAGCGGGAGGAGCATTGAGCAGTTCTTC
TRBV19	.	many	TRBJ2-1	CASSILGGLNNEQFF	TGTGCCAGTAGTATATTAGGGGGGCTTAACAATGAGCAGTTCTTC
TRBV12-3/TRBV12-4	.	many	TRBJ2-7	CASRRSQGGDEQYF	TGTGCCAGCAGACGATCCCAGGGGGGGGACGAGCAGTACTTC
TRBV7-6	.	medium-sized	TRBJ2-7	CASSLGTAGEQYF	TGTGCCAGCAGCTTAGGAACGGCCGGCGAGCAGTACTTC
TRBV6-6	TRBD1	many	TRBJ2-7	CASSYSDRGQNEQYF	TGTGCCAGCAGTTACTCGGACAGGGGGCAGAACGAGCAGTACTTC
TRBV7-8	TRBD1	many	TRBJ1-4	CASSFTDRENEKLFF	TGTGCCAGCAGCTTTACGGACAGGGAGAATGAAAAACTGTTTTTT
TRBV30	TRBD1	many	TRBJ1-1	CAWSWGTVGAFF	TGTGCCTGGAGTTGGGGGACAGTAGGCGCTTTCTTT
TRBV11-2	TRBD1	many	TRBJ2-7	CASSRDGTVYEQYF	TGTGCCAGCAGCCGCGACGGGACAGTATACGAGCAGTACTTC
TRBV4-3	.	many	TRBJ1-1	CASSQVGVRTEAFF	TGCGCCAGCAGCCAAGTAGGGGTCAGAACTGAAGCTTTCTTT
TRBV6-5	TRBD2	many	TRBJ2-2	CASSHTSGANTGELFF	TGTGCCAGCAGCCATACTAGCGGCGCGAACACCGGGGAGCTGTTTTTT
TRBV18	.	many	TRBJ1-1	CASSASVDTEAFF	TGTGCCAGCTCAGCCTCAGTAGACACTGAAGCTTTCTTT
TRBV20-1	TRBD1	.	TRBJ2-3	CSANPGGVKDTQYF	TGCAGTGCCAACCCAGGGGGAGTTAAAGATACGCAGTATTTT
TRBV6-2/TRBV6-3	.	many	TRBJ2-1	CASSYAGEQFF	TGTGCCAGCAGTTACGCGGGAGAGCAGTTCTTC
TRBV6-5	TRBD1	many	TRBJ2-1	CASSYSNGRGSNEQFF	TGTGCCAGCAGTTACTCGAACGGCAGGGGGAGCAATGAGCAGTTCTTC
TRBV14	TRBD2	many	TRBJ2-7	CASSPGLAGDTYEQYF	TGTGCCAGCAGCCCGGGACTAGCGGGAGATACCTACGAGCAGTACTTC
TRBV5-1	.	many	TRBJ1-5	CASSLGRNNQPQHF	TGCGCCAGCAGCTTGGGACGCAACAATCAGCCCCAGCATTTT
TRBV19	.	many	TRBJ2-1	CATTPPPGRGSYNEQFF	TGTGCCACCACCCCGCCGCCCGGGAGAGGTTCCTACAATGAGCAGTTCTTC
TRBV6-4	.	many	TRBJ2-2	CASSPEAPTGELFF	TGTGCCAGCAGTCCGGAAGCCCCCACCGGGGAGCTGTTTTTT
TRBV2	.	many	TRBJ1-1	CASSRQTNTEAFF	TGTGCCAGCAGCCGACAGACGAACACTGAAGCTTTCTTT
TRBV20-1	.	many	TRBJ1-5	CSARVGLNQPQHF	TGCAGTGCTAGAGTGGGGCTCAATCAGCCCCAGCATTTT
TRBV3-1	.	few	TRBJ2-2	CASSSWSGTGELFF	TGTGCCAGCAGCTCTTGGAGTGGCACCGGGGAGCTGTTTTTT
TRBV29-1	.	many	TRBJ1-2	CSVQQSPDYGYTF	TGCAGCGTTCAACAGTCCCCTGACTATGGCTACACCTTC
TRBV29-1	.	many	TRBJ2-7	CSVEVGLGSYEQYF	TGCAGCGTTGAAGTCGGACTGGGCTCCTACGAGCAGTACTTC
TRBV20-1	.	many	TRBJ2-1	CSAEAGNEQFF	TGCAGTGCTGAGGCGGGCAATGAGCAGTTCTTC
TRBV7-9	TRBD2	few	TRBJ2-3	CASSFSGLGTDTQYF	TGTGCCAGCAGCTTCTCGGGACTAGGAACAGATACGCAGTATTTT
TRBV6-2/TRBV6-3	.	many	TRBJ2-1	CASSQLLQGPNEQFF	TGTGCCAGCAGTCAACTCCTGCAGGGGCCTAATGAGCAGTTCTTC
TRBV12-3/TRBV12-4	TRBD1	many	TRBJ2-1	CASRERGTVNNEQFF	TGTGCCAGCAGGGAAAGGGGGACAGTCAACAATGAGCAGTTCTTC
TRBV2	.	many	TRBJ2-6	CASSQDLPRVSGANVLTF	TGTGCCAGCTCCCAGGACCTCCCCAGGGTCTCTGGGGCCAACGTCCTGACTTTC